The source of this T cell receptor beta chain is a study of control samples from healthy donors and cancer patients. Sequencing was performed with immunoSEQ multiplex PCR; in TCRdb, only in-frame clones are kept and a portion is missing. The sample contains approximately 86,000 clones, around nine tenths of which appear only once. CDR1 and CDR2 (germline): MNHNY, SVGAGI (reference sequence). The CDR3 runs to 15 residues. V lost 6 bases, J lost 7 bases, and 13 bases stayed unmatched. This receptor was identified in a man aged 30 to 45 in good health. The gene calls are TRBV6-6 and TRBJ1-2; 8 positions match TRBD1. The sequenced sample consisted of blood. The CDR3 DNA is TGTGCCAGCAGCCGAGACAGGGGCAGTAGGGCTGGCTACACCTTC. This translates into CASSRDRGSRAGYTF.